The rows below give T cell receptor beta chains drawn from one sample of a study of blood T cell repertoires in COVID-19. The method was immunoSEQ multiplex PCR; TCRdb's version includes in-frame clones alone and lacks a portion of them. The table includes about 240,000 clones, about 86% detected once. Sequencing was performed on peripheral blood. The receptors stem from a woman aged 25 to 45 who had recovered from COVID-19. The CDR3 runs from the conserved cysteine through the conserved F or W. D genes are given only for firm matches. The size of a clone is reported for some rows only, either as once, few or many, or as a class for expanded clones.

v_gene,j_gene,abundance,d_gene,CDR3aa,CDR3nt
TRBV4-2,TRBJ2-5,NA,NA,CASSEGQAEEETQYF,TGTGCCAGCAGCGAAGGCCAGGCAGAAGAAGAGACCCAGTACTTC
TRBV5-4,TRBJ2-3,once,TRBD1,CASSFLGQDNTDTQYF,TGTGCCAGCAGCTTCCTGGGACAGGATAACACAGATACGCAGTATTTT
TRBV4-2,TRBJ2-5,NA,TRBD2,CASSSKRGEETQYF,TGTGCCAGCAGCTCGAAGCGGGGTGAAGAGACCCAGTACTTC
TRBV27,TRBJ1-2,NA,TRBD1,CASSSRTGPGYGYTF,TGTGCCAGCAGTTCCCGGACAGGGCCCGGCTATGGCTACACCTTC
TRBV15,TRBJ2-1,NA,NA,CATSNPGVASRSEQFF,TGTGCCACCAGCAACCCTGGAGTAGCGTCCCGGAGTGAGCAGTTCTTC
TRBV6-5,TRBJ1-2,NA,NA,CASSRAAYGYTF,TGTGCCAGCAGCAGGGCGGCCTATGGCTACACCTTC
TRBV6-2/TRBV6-3,TRBJ1-5,NA,NA,CASSYSLSNQPQHF,TGTGCCAGCAGTTACTCCCTTAGCAATCAGCCCCAGCATTTT
TRBV23-1,TRBJ1-1,once,TRBD1,CARSQLRGAAEAFF,TGCGCCAGAAGTCAACTCAGGGGGGCTGCTGAAGCTTTCTTT
TRBV2,TRBJ1-2,once,TRBD1,CASTTTGGANGYTF,TGTGCCAGCACCACGACAGGGGGCGCGAATGGCTACACCTTC
TRBV6-5,TRBJ1-2,NA,NA,CASSKGGGNGGYTF,TGTGCCAGCAGTAAGGGAGGGGGGAATGGTGGCTACACCTTC
TRBV16,TRBJ2-4,once,NA,CASSQRTQGAKNIQYF,TGTGCCAGCAGCCAACGGACCCAGGGGGCCAAAAACATTCAGTACTTC
TRBV18,TRBJ1-5,NA,NA,CASSPSAGTRNQPQHF,TGTGCCAGCTCACCATCGGCGGGAACCCGCAATCAGCCCCAGCATTTT
TRBV27,TRBJ1-5,NA,NA,CASSTYGRPQHF,TGTGCCAGCAGTACCTATGGTAGGCCCCAGCATTTT
TRBV27,TRBJ2-1,once,TRBD2,CASSLASGGFNEQFF,TGTGCCAGCAGTTTGGCTAGCGGGGGGTTTAATGAGCAGTTCTTC
TRBV27,TRBJ2-2,NA,TRBD2,CASSPRTSGVITGELFF,TGTGCCAGCAGTCCGCGGACTAGCGGGGTGATCACCGGGGAGCTGTTTTTT
TRBV19,TRBJ1-2,NA,NA,CASSIGSIWGDGYTF,TGTGCCAGTAGTATAGGCTCAATTTGGGGAGATGGCTACACCTTC
TRBV4-3,TRBJ2-7,NA,TRBD1,CASSINRGFGYEQYF,TGCGCCAGCAGCATTAACAGGGGATTTGGCTACGAGCAGTACTTC
TRBV9,TRBJ2-4,NA,TRBD2,CASSVDEVGGVKNIQYF,TGTGCCAGCAGCGTAGATGAGGTGGGAGGGGTCAAAAACATTCAGTACTTC
TRBV7-9,TRBJ1-1,NA,NA,CASSLGFGVVNTEAFF,TGTGCCAGCAGCTTAGGTTTCGGAGTGGTGAACACTGAAGCTTTCTTT
TRBV3-1/TRBV3-2,TRBJ2-1,NA,TRBD2,CASSPGTSGGNSYNEQFF,TGTGCCAGCAGCCCCGGGACTAGCGGGGGGAACTCCTACAATGAGCAGTTCTTC
TRBV15,TRBJ2-1,NA,TRBD2,CATSHPGLDFISSYNEQFF,TGTGCCACCAGCCATCCGGGACTAGACTTTATTAGCTCCTACAATGAGCAGTTCTTC
TRBV7-3,TRBJ2-5,NA,NA,CASSLRHEETQYF,TGTGCCAGCAGCCTCAGACACGAAGAGACCCAGTACTTC
TRBV6-5,TRBJ1-2,NA,NA,CASSPQGYYGYTF,TGTGCCAGCAGTCCCCAGGGGTACTATGGCTACACCTTC
TRBV4-3,TRBJ1-4,NA,NA,CASSQESTGILGEKLFF,TGCGCCAGCAGCCAAGAGTCTACGGGGATCTTGGGTGAAAAACTGTTTTTT
TRBV27,TRBJ1-4,NA,TRBD1,CASSLQGWGTNEKLFF,TGTGCCAGCAGTCTACAGGGGTGGGGGACTAATGAAAAACTGTTTTTT
TRBV7-2,TRBJ2-7,NA,TRBD2,CASSFVGHSRGGTYEQYF,TGTGCCAGCAGCTTTGTGGGCCACTCGCGGGGAGGGACCTACGAGCAGTACTTC
TRBV3-1/TRBV3-2,TRBJ1-2,NA,NA,CASSQAGYGYTF,TGTGCCAGCAGCCAAGCAGGGTATGGCTACACCTTC
TRBV6-2/TRBV6-3,TRBJ2-1,NA,TRBD2,CASSYRLAGEGNEQFF,TGTGCCAGCAGTTATAGACTAGCGGGGGAAGGAAATGAGCAGTTCTTC
TRBV2,TRBJ2-7,NA,TRBD1,CASRDRGLNEQYF,TGTGCCAGCAGGGACAGGGGGCTTAACGAGCAGTACTTC
TRBV19,TRBJ2-5,once,NA,CASSLGGAGETQYF,TGTGCCAGTAGTCTTGGAGGGGCCGGGGAGACCCAGTACTTC
TRBV5-6,TRBJ2-1,NA,NA,CASSPGGASYNEQFF,TGTGCCAGCAGCCCCGGAGGTGCTTCCTACAATGAGCAGTTCTTC
TRBV7-2,TRBJ2-5,once,NA,CASSLARGRGLVETQYF,TGTGCCAGCAGCTTAGCGCGGGGGCGGGGGCTGGTAGAGACCCAGTACTTC
TRBV6-1,TRBJ2-3,NA,NA,CASSESSFPSTDTQYF,TGTGCCAGCAGTGAGAGTAGTTTCCCGAGCACAGATACGCAGTATTTT
TRBV5-4,TRBJ1-4,once,TRBD1,CASSLVTERPPGTGCEKLFF,TGTGCCAGCAGCTTGGTGACGGAACGCCCGCCCGGGACAGGTTGCGAAAAACTGTTTTTT
TRBV2,TRBJ2-7,NA,NA,CASSAKRISYEQYF,TGTGCCAGCAGTGCAAAGAGAATCTCCTACGAGCAGTACTTC
TRBV10-3,TRBJ1-3,once,NA,CAISDPGSGPGNTIYF,TGTGCCATCAGTGACCCCGGGAGCGGACCTGGAAACACCATATATTTT
TRBV9,TRBJ1-1,NA,TRBD1,CASSVEPGGGTEAFF,TGTGCCAGCAGCGTAGAGCCAGGGGGAGGCACTGAAGCTTTCTTT
TRBV5-1,TRBJ2-7,NA,NA,CASSFGTALMDEQYF,TGCGCCAGCAGCTTTGGAACAGCCCTTATGGACGAGCAGTACTTC
TRBV20-1,TRBJ1-1,few,NA,CSANTGEAFF,TGCAGTGCTAATACAGGGGAAGCTTTCTTT
TRBV7-9,TRBJ1-6,NA,TRBD1,CASSSGQGNSPLHF,TGTGCCAGCAGCAGTGGACAGGGAAATTCACCCCTCCACTTT
TRBV27,TRBJ2-7,NA,TRBD2,CASSPGLEFYEQYF,TGTGCCAGCAGTCCGGGACTAGAGTTTTACGAGCAGTACTTC
TRBV12-5,TRBJ2-1,NA,TRBD2,CASGLVQVTRGETYNEQFF,TGTGCTAGTGGTTTGGTCCAGGTGACGCGGGGGGAAACCTACAATGAGCAGTTCTTC
TRBV7-3,TRBJ2-1,NA,TRBD2,CASSLIHSGAYNEQFF,TGTGCCAGCAGCTTAATCCATAGCGGGGCATACAATGAGCAGTTCTTC
TRBV5-1,TRBJ1-6,NA,TRBD1,CASSLGDRGNSPLHF,TGCGCCAGCAGCTTGGGGGACAGGGGGAATTCACCCCTCCACTTT
TRBV27,TRBJ1-5,NA,TRBD1,CASSSGQGLYSNQPQHF,TGTGCCAGCAGTTCCGGACAGGGCCTTTATAGCAATCAGCCCCAGCATTTT
TRBV2,TRBJ1-6,once,NA,CASRTETYNSPLHF,TGTGCCAGCAGAACCGAGACCTATAATTCACCCCTCCACTTT
TRBV9,TRBJ1-2,NA,NA,CASSVDTGNYGYTF,TGTGCCAGCAGCGTAGATACAGGGAACTATGGCTACACCTTC
TRBV19,TRBJ2-5,NA,NA,CASSIMAGSQETQYF,TGTGCCAGTAGTATTATGGCGGGGAGCCAAGAGACCCAGTACTTC
TRBV2,TRBJ1-2,once,NA,CASSTGKYYGYTF,TGTGCCAGCAGCACCGGGAAGTACTATGGCTACACCTTC